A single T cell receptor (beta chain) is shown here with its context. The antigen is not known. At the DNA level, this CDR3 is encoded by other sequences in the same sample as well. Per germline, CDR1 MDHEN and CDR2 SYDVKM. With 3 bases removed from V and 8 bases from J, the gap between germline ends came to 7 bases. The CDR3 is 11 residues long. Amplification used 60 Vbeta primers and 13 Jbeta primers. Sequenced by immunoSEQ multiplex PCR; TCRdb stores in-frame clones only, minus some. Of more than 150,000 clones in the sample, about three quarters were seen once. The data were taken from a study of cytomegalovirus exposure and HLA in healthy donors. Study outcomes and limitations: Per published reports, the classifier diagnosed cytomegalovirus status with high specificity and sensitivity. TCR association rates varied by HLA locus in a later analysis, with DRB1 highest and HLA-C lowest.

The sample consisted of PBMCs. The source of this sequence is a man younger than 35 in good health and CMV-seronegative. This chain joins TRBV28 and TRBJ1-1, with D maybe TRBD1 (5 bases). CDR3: CASSLGPEAFF. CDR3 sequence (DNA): TGTGCCAGCAGTTTGGGGCCCGAAGCTTTCTTT.